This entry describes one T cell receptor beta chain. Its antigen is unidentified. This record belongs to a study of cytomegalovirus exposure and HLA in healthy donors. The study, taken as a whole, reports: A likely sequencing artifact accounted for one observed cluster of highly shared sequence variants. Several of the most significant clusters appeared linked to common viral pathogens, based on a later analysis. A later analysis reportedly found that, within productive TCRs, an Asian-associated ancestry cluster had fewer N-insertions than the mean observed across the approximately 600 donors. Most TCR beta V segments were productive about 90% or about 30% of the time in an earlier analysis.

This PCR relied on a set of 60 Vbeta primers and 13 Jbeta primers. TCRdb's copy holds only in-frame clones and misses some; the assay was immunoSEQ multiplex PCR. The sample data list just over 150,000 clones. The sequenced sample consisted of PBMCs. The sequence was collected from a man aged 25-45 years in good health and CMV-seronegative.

Here the CDR3 reads CASSLAERAYEQYF. The CDR3 DNA follows: TGTGCCAGCAGCTTAGCGGAGCGGGCATACGAGCAGTACTTC. The genes are TRBV7-9 and TRBJ2-7; a possible D gene is TRBD2 (6 bases). This CDR3 is built from 14 residues. CDR1 SEHNR and CDR2 FQNEAQ come from the germline V gene (reference sequence). Trimming left V 0 bases short and J 4 bases short, with 10 bases between.